This T cell receptor beta chain stems from a study of CD8+ T cells in alopecia areata. Extraction of RNA preceded its reverse transcription into cDNA, which served as the sequencing template. The assay was immunoSEQ multiplex PCR, and TCRdb's table has in-frame clones only and misses some. Among 100,000 to 150,000 clones listed, around 45% were seen once. Overall study findings and caveats: Researchers report lesional scalp, most notably alopecia totalis/universalis, outstripped normal scalp in clonality. Between patients, shared TCR sequences were less clear than in mice. This was possibly due in part to HLA diversity in the patient population.

The sample holds a few counts of this clone. What it binds is unknown. PBMCs served as the source from which CD4+ and CD8+ T cells were sorted. The receptor comes from a human donor with alopecia areata. Sequencing was done on a sample of NKG2D-low CD8+ T cells sorted from blood.

The CDR3 DNA reads as TGTGCCAGCAGCACAGATACGCAGTATTTT. Translated, it gives CASSTDTQYF. The V gene is TRBV28, the J gene TRBJ2-3; D is unresolved. Trimming pared 6 bases from V and 2 bases from J, leaving 0 bases between. This CDR3 has 10 amino acids. Germline V CDR1 and CDR2: MDHEN, SYDVKM.